This T cell receptor beta chain was identified in a study of T cell responses to AZD1222 COVID-19 vaccine. Study in general: Pooled samples include second doses given at about 4 or 12 weeks. Study observations and caveats: Only a handful of AZD1222 recipients were seropositive at baseline. Rises in breadth and depth of Spike-specific TCRs came after two AZD1222 doses. Donors, mostly white British, included more females; clonal diversity was possibly underestimated.

Produced via immunoSEQ multiplex PCR; TCRdb's table is partial and in-frame only. The sample has some 100,000 clones; roughly nine tenths are singletons. Comments on this clone: Its antigen is undetermined.

From germline, CDR1 is ENHRY and CDR2 SYGVKD. V shed 3 bases and J 5 bases; nucleotides not matched to a gene: 11. The length of the CDR3 is 16 residues. The clonotype comes from an adult in good health. The sample in question was peripheral blood, obtained on day 0 of AZD1222 vaccination. V gene TRBV10-3 combines with J gene TRBJ2-5; 8 nucleotides match TRBD2. The CDR3 DNA reads TGTGCCATCAGTGACCTTGCGGCTAGCGGGCTCGAGACCCAGTACTTC. Translated: CAISDLAASGLETQYF.